The 22 T cell receptor beta chains below were found in one sample sequenced in a study of identical twins. TCRdb reprocessed the 5' RACE reads via MiXCR and lists one record per CDR3 protein. The sample yields roughly 220,000 distinct CDR3 sequences, under 8.5% seen once. The sample was also reused in another study, on T cells expressing NK-cell markers.

Sequenced: CD8+ T cells sorted from blood. The receptors derive from a woman under 30 in good health.

This clonotype appeared many times. For the CDR3, the DNA is TGTGCCAGCAGTTTGGGCCTTGGGGACAATGAGCAGTTCTTC. Protein: CASSLGLGDNEQFF. The chain employs TRBV12-3 or TRBV12-4 and TRBJ2-1, with D unresolved. This CDR3 comprises 14 residues. With 3 bases removed from V and 5 bases from J, the gap between germline ends came to 11 bases.

The chain carries TRBV12-5 and TRBJ1-2; no firm D call. V was clipped by 5 bases and J by 6 bases, with 7 bases between them. Germline V gene sequence: CDR1 LGHNT, CDR2 FRNRAP. There are 11 residues in the CDR3. The CDR3 is CASGGPDGYTF. CDR3 nucleotide sequence: TGTGCTAGTGGTGGACCGGATGGCTACACCTTC.

A few counts support this clonotype. V and J are TRBV12-3 or TRBV12-4 and TRBJ2-3; no clear D. Trimming took off 3 bases at V and 7 bases at J, with 8 bases between the two ends. This CDR3 spans 12 amino acids. CDR3 in DNA: TGTGCCAGCAGTTTTTCGGTGTATACGCAGTATTTT. This gives the protein CASSFSVYTQYF.

This clonotype occurred a few times. The chain joins TRBV20-1 to TRBJ2-3; D is possibly TRBD2 (6 bases). CDR3 length: 16 amino acids. The V gene lost 5 bases and the J gene lost 1 base, with 19 bases spanning the gap. Germline CDR1 DFQATT, CDR2 SNEGSKA (reference sequence). The CDR3 DNA sequence: TGCAGTGCTCCCCCCCGGAGGGACCCTGGCACAGATACGCAGTATTTT. It encodes CSAPPRRDPGTDTQYF.

This chain joins TRBV3-1 and TRBJ2-7; TRBD1 might be the D (6 bases). The CDR3 has 13 residues. V was clipped by 3 bases and J by 6 bases, with 12 bases between them. Germline lookup yields CDR1 LGHDT and CDR2 YNNKEL (reference sequence). The CDR3 protein is CASSHHGTTEQYF. The CDR3 nucleotides are TGTGCCAGCAGCCATCATGGGACAACCGAGCAGTACTTC.

The chain couples TRBV7-6 to TRBJ1-5; D is perhaps TRBD1 (5 bases). Per the germline V gene, CDR1 is SGHVS and CDR2 is FNYEAQ. The CDR3 loop spans 14 amino acids. The V and J ends lost 3 bases and 9 bases respectively, with 15 bases between them. The DNA of the CDR3 is TGTGCCAGCAGCTTCAGCAGGGCAGGTCGGCCCCAGCATTTT. Its translation: CASSFSRAGRPQHF.

This clonotype was counted a few times. The chain carries TRBV5-1 and TRBJ2-3; D remains unclear. V shed 4 bases and J shed 2 bases, with 5 bases lying between them. CDR1 is SGHRS, CDR2 YFSETQ, per germline. The CDR3 length is 12 residues. The CDR3 sequence: CASSGDTDTQYF. The CDR3 bases are TGCGCCAGCAGCGGCGACACAGATACGCAGTATTTT.

In this sample, this clonotype turned up a few times. The rearrangement links TRBV6-1 to TRBJ2-1; 14 positions agree with TRBD2. Trimming removed 5 bases from V and 6 bases from J; junction bases left unmatched: 12. The CDR3 is made up of 18 amino acids. CDR1 is MNHNS, CDR2 SASEGT, per germline. Here the CDR3 reads CASSRGLAGGLGPNEQFF. The CDR3 nucleotides are TGTGCCAGCAGTCGCGGACTAGCGGGGGGCCTCGGTCCCAATGAGCAGTTCTTC.

This clonotype was picked up many times. A much larger clone lies a single base off, so this may be a read error. V and J are TRBV7-9 and TRBJ2-5; 7 bases line up with TRBD1. CDR1 SEHNR and CDR2 FQNEAQ come from the germline V gene (reference sequence). Germline trimming cut 4 bases from V and 3 bases from J; bases unmatched to any gene: 2. The CDR3 is made up of 13 amino acids. The CDR3 DNA sequence: TGTGCCAGCAGCTCAGGGACAGAAGAGACCCAGTACTTC. Its translation: CASSSGTEETQYF.

V and J are TRBV6-5 and TRBJ2-7; D is uncertain. The CDR3 runs 12 residues. V shed 0 bases and J shed 5 bases, with 5 bases lying between them. The germline gives CDR1 MNHEY, CDR2 SVGAGI. DNA for the CDR3: TGTGCCAGCAGTTACTCGGGTGACGAGCAGTACTTC. This codes for CASSYSGDEQYF.

This clonotype showed up just a few times. The gene calls are TRBV7-2 and TRBJ2-1, with 7 bases matching TRBD2. J was trimmed by 2 bases and V by 8 bases; bases with no gene match: 3. The CDR3 loop spans 13 amino acids. CDR1 is SGHTA, CDR2 FQGNSA, per germline. Here the CDR3 reads CASATSPYNEQFF. Here the CDR3 DNA reads TGTGCCAGCGCGACTAGCCCCTACAATGAGCAGTTCTTC.

This clonotype was recorded a few times. This chain links TRBV2 with TRBJ2-5; D remains ambiguous. The germline V gene encodes CDR1 SNHLY and CDR2 FYNNEI. V dropped 2 bases and J dropped 2 bases, with 9 bases sitting between them. The CDR3 length is 14 residues. The chain's CDR3 is CASSEFPRQETQYF. The CDR3 region has the DNA TGTGCCAGCAGTGAATTCCCTCGACAAGAGACCCAGTACTTC.

A few counts support this clonotype. The chain carries TRBV10-3 and TRBJ2-1; no definite D call. Looked up from germline, CDR1 is ENHRY and CDR2 is SYGVKD. Trimming removed 7 bases from V and 9 bases from J, with 19 bases in between. There are 14 residues in the CDR3. CDR3 DNA: TGTGCCATCAACTTCAGACATACTGAGAGTGAGCAGTTCTTC. It yields the protein CAINFRHTESEQFF.

This clonotype appeared many times. The DNA of the CDR3 is TGTGCCAGCAGCCAAATGAACACTGAAGCTTTCTTT. Encoded protein: CASSQMNTEAFF. The genes are TRBV18 and TRBJ1-1; D not certain. Deletions cut 8 bases from V and 0 bases from J, with 7 bases between. Germline CDR1 and CDR2: KGHSH and LQKENI. CDR3 length: 12 residues.

The chain employs TRBV2 and TRBJ1-1; 7 bases map to TRBD1. From germline, CDR1 is SNHLY and CDR2 FYNNEI. CDR3 size: 16 residues. With V trimmed by 6 bases and J by 2 bases, 12 bases remained unmatched. CDR3 sequence reads: CASRVDRLQVNTEAFF. Here the CDR3 DNA reads TGTGCCAGCAGAGTGGACAGGCTCCAAGTCAACACTGAAGCTTTCTTT.

This clonotype showed up just a few times. V gene TRBV20-1 combines with J gene TRBJ2-5; D perhaps matches TRBD2 (7 bases). Trimming left V 6 bases short and J 2 bases short, with 13 bases between. Germline CDR1 and CDR2: DFQATT and SNEGSKA (reference sequence). The CDR3 is 13 residues long. The CDR3 DNA is TGCAGTGCCCCACGGGGGGCTCAAGAGACCCAGTACTTC. Its translation is CSAPRGAQETQYF.

The chain joins TRBV20-1 to TRBJ2-7; 8 bases align to TRBD1. Germline lookup yields CDR1 DFQATT and CDR2 SNEGSKA (reference sequence). The J segment lost 4 bases and the V segment lost 5 bases, leaving 10 bases of the junction unmatched. The CDR3 extends over 14 amino acids. Here the CDR3 reads CSALGGQETYEQYF. CDR3 nucleotide sequence: TGCAGTGCTTTAGGGGGACAGGAGACATACGAGCAGTACTTC.

This clonotype was observed at least ten times. The chain employs TRBV20-1 and TRBJ2-3; TRBD2 is a possible D gene (5 bases). V lost 3 bases and J 6 bases, leaving 10 bases between the germline ends. The length of the CDR3 is 12 residues. Germline assignment: CDR1 DFQATT and CDR2 SNEGSKA (reference sequence). This CDR3 is CSASEGGDTQYF. The CDR3, as DNA: TGCAGTGCTAGCGAGGGCGGGGATACGCAGTATTTT.

V usage is TRBV9 and J usage is TRBJ1-1; 8 bases agree with TRBD1. Germline V gene sequence: CDR1 SGDLS, CDR2 YYNGEE. The CDR3 runs 13 residues. V lost 3 bases, J lost 8 bases, and 6 bases stayed unmatched. The CDR3 region is CASSDGQGKEAFF. CDR3 in DNA: TGTGCCAGCAGCGACGGACAGGGAAAGGAAGCTTTCTTT. The full variable domain, rest sourced from reference TRBV9 and TRBJ1-1, is DSGVTQTPKHLITATGQRVTLRCSPRSGDLSVYWYQQSLDQGLQFLIQYYNGEERAKGNILERFSAQQFPDLHSELNLSSLELGDSALYFCASSDGQGKEAFFGQGTRLTVV.

This clonotype was counted at least ten times. The rearrangement uses TRBV20-1 and TRBJ2-2; D remains unclear. The germline V and J ends were trimmed by 1 base and 5 bases, with 5 bases remaining between them. The germline V gene has CDR1 DFQATT and CDR2 SNEGSKA (reference sequence). The CDR3 contains 12 residues. The CDR3 DNA is TGCAGTGCTAGAGCCGGGACCGGGGAGCTGTTTTTT. Translation gives CSARAGTGELFF.

This clonotype was counted ten times or more. The V gene is TRBV10-2, the J gene TRBJ1-2, with D possibly being TRBD1 (6 bases). CDR1 and CDR2 (germline): WSHSY, SAAADI. The CDR3 is 14 amino acids. V was pared by 7 bases and J by 1 base, with 13 bases between. The CDR3 loop is CASTPGAYNYGYTF. CDR3 nucleotide sequence: TGCGCCAGCACGCCAGGGGCTTATAACTATGGCTACACCTTC.

This clonotype was picked up many times. The J gene is TRBJ1-1, the V gene TRBV12-3 or TRBV12-4; D is unresolved. Trimming removed 5 bases from V and 6 bases from J, with 10 bases in between. The CDR3 spans 12 residues. CDR3 residues: CASSPFFSEAFF. CDR3 DNA: TGTGCCAGCAGTCCCTTTTTTTCTGAAGCTTTCTTT.